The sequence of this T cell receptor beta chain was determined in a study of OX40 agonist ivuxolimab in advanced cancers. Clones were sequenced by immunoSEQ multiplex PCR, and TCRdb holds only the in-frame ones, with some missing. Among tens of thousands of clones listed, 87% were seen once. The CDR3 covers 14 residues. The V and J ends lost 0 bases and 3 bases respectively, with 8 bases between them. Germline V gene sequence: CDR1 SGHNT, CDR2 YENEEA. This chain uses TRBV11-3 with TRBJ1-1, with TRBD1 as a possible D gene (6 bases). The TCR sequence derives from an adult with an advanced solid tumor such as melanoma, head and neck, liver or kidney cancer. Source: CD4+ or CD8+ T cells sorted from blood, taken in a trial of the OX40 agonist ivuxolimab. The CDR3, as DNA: TGTGCCAGCAGCTTAGAGGGGGCCGACACTGAAGCTTTCTTT. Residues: CASSLEGADTEAFF.